This is a list of T cell receptor beta chains from one sample in a study of cytomegalovirus exposure and HLA in healthy donors. Using immunoSEQ multiplex PCR, the repertoire was profiled, and TCRdb retains in-frame clones only, with some absent. The sample holds around 170,000 clones, 75% to 85% seen once. The sample comprised PBMCs. Every receptor here comes from a man between 18 and 35 years old in good health and CMV-seronegative. CDR3s include the opening cysteine and the closing phenylalanine or tryptophan. The order of the fields is D gene, clone size, J gene, V gene, CDR3 DNA, CDR3 protein. The D gene is left open where the match is weak. The listing skips clone size in some rows; elsewhere it reads once, few, many or a size class.

d_call: .; clone_size: .; j_call: TRBJ2-1; v_call: TRBV27; cdr3_nt: TGTGCCAGCAGGGGAGGGGGGCGCAATGAGCAGTTCTTC; cdr3_aa: CASRGGGRNEQFF
d_call: TRBD1; clone_size: .; j_call: TRBJ2-3; v_call: TRBV5-4; cdr3_nt: TGTGCCAGCAGCTTGGTTGTGGGACAGGGGATGGATACGCAGTATTTT; cdr3_aa: CASSLVVGQGMDTQYF
d_call: .; clone_size: .; j_call: TRBJ1-6; v_call: TRBV30; cdr3_nt: TGTGCCTGGAGTGGGGACACCCGCTCACCCCTCCACTTT; cdr3_aa: CAWSGDTRSPLHF
d_call: .; clone_size: once; j_call: TRBJ2-3; v_call: TRBV7-8; cdr3_nt: TGTGCCAGCAGCCTGCTTCGGAGCACAGATACGCAGTATTTT; cdr3_aa: CASSLLRSTDTQYF
d_call: TRBD2; clone_size: .; j_call: TRBJ2-7; v_call: TRBV15; cdr3_nt: TGTGCCACCAGCAGAGGAGGGGAGGGCTACGAGCAGTACTTC; cdr3_aa: CATSRGGEGYEQYF
d_call: TRBD2; clone_size: .; j_call: TRBJ2-1; v_call: TRBV6-4; cdr3_nt: TGTGCCAGCAGTACCACTAGCGGGAGAGGTTTTGATGAGCAGTTCTTC; cdr3_aa: CASSTTSGRGFDEQFF
d_call: .; clone_size: .; j_call: TRBJ2-3; v_call: TRBV7-2; cdr3_nt: TGTGCCAGCAGCTTGAGAATACAGGATACGCAGTATTTT; cdr3_aa: CASSLRIQDTQYF
d_call: .; clone_size: few; j_call: TRBJ2-7; v_call: TRBV7-2; cdr3_nt: TGTGCCAGCAGCCGAACCGGGACTCCGTCTTTCGAGCAGTACTTC; cdr3_aa: CASSRTGTPSFEQYF
d_call: .; clone_size: .; j_call: TRBJ2-1; v_call: TRBV29-1; cdr3_nt: TGCAGCGTTGGGCGGGTATCGTACTACAATGAGCAGTTCTTC; cdr3_aa: CSVGRVSYYNEQFF
d_call: TRBD1; clone_size: .; j_call: TRBJ1-3; v_call: TRBV5-1; cdr3_nt: TGCGCCAGCAGCTTGTCGGGACAGGGCTCTGGAAACACCATATATTTT; cdr3_aa: CASSLSGQGSGNTIYF
d_call: .; clone_size: .; j_call: TRBJ2-5; v_call: TRBV9; cdr3_nt: TGTGCCAGCAGCGTAGGGGGGGGGCCGTTGGAGACCCAGTACTTC; cdr3_aa: CASSVGGGPLETQYF
d_call: .; clone_size: .; j_call: TRBJ1-3; v_call: TRBV19; cdr3_nt: TGTGCCAGTAGTATAGGGCGGGGAGATGGAAACACCATATATTTT; cdr3_aa: CASSIGRGDGNTIYF
d_call: .; clone_size: .; j_call: TRBJ2-7; v_call: TRBV6-6; cdr3_nt: TGTGCCAGCAGTTACTCGTCAGGGAACGAGCAGTACTTC; cdr3_aa: CASSYSSGNEQYF
d_call: TRBD1; clone_size: .; j_call: TRBJ2-7; v_call: TRBV10-3; cdr3_nt: TGTGCCATCAGTGAGCCCGGGACAGGGGAAGACGAGCAGTACTTC; cdr3_aa: CAISEPGTGEDEQYF
d_call: TRBD2; clone_size: .; j_call: TRBJ2-5; v_call: TRBV6-5; cdr3_nt: TGTGCCAGCAGTTACTCGTGGCAGCAGGGAGGGGAGACCCAGTACTTC; cdr3_aa: CASSYSWQQGGETQYF
d_call: .; clone_size: .; j_call: TRBJ1-1; v_call: TRBV19; cdr3_nt: TGTGCCAGTAGTAATCGTCCGACAAGTAACACTGAAGCTTTCTTT; cdr3_aa: CASSNRPTSNTEAFF
d_call: TRBD1; clone_size: few; j_call: TRBJ2-7; v_call: TRBV19; cdr3_nt: TGTGCCAGTAGTGTCGGGACAGACTACGAGCAGTACTTC; cdr3_aa: CASSVGTDYEQYF
d_call: .; clone_size: few; j_call: TRBJ2-7; v_call: TRBV4-1; cdr3_nt: TGCGCCAGCAGCCAAGAGCGCCTTTACGAGCAGTACTTC; cdr3_aa: CASSQERLYEQYF
d_call: .; clone_size: .; j_call: TRBJ2-2; v_call: TRBV2; cdr3_nt: TGTGCCAGCAGTGTATGGGAACTCACCGGGGAGCTGCTTTTT; cdr3_aa: CASSVWELTGELLF
d_call: TRBD1; clone_size: .; j_call: TRBJ1-2; v_call: TRBV19; cdr3_nt: TGTGCCAGTAGTTTCCTACAGGGGCGAGGCTACACCTTC; cdr3_aa: CASSFLQGRGYTF
d_call: .; clone_size: .; j_call: TRBJ1-5; v_call: TRBV7-8; cdr3_nt: TGTGCCAGCAGCTTAAGGGGGTTTGCGCGGGGGGCAAAAGTCGATCAGCCCCAGCATTTT; cdr3_aa: CASSLRGFARGAKVDQPQHF
d_call: .; clone_size: .; j_call: TRBJ2-7; v_call: TRBV6-5; cdr3_nt: TGTGCCAGCAGTTACAACCCGACACTCGGGTCGGGGGAGCAGTACTTC; cdr3_aa: CASSYNPTLGSGEQYF
d_call: TRBD2; clone_size: .; j_call: TRBJ2-1; v_call: TRBV4-3; cdr3_nt: TGCGCCAGCAGCTCACCTAGCGGGGGGAGCAATGAGCAGTTCTTC; cdr3_aa: CASSSPSGGSNEQFF
d_call: TRBD2; clone_size: .; j_call: TRBJ2-4; v_call: TRBV6-1; cdr3_nt: TGTGCCACCTTGCTAGCGGGAGGAGGAGACATTCAGTACTTC; cdr3_aa: CATLLAGGGDIQYF